Listed here are 18 T cell receptor beta chains from one sample, sequenced in a study of blood T cell repertoires in COVID-19. Assay: immunoSEQ multiplex PCR; the TCRdb copy retains only in-frame clones and omits some. The table records roughly 400,000 clones, roughly 90% of them present only once. Source material: PBMCs or T cells enriched from blood (not recorded which). These receptors were collected from a woman between 25 and 40 years old who had recovered from COVID-19.

The genes are TRBV19 and TRBJ1-4; D possibly corresponds to TRBD1 (6 bases). Per the germline V gene, CDR1 is LNHDA and CDR2 is SQIVND (reference sequence). Trimming removed 7 bases from V and 0 bases from J, with 9 bases in between. This CDR3 has 14 amino acids. CDR3 region: CASTAGATNEKLFF. The CDR3 DNA reads as TGTGCCAGTACCGCAGGGGCAACTAATGAAAAACTGTTTTTT.

The chain carries TRBV6-5 and TRBJ2-7, with TRBD2 identical over 8 bases. In germline, CDR1 is MNHEY, CDR2 SVGAGI. After removal of 0 bases from V and 2 bases from J, the junction contained 3 bases not matched to a gene. This CDR3 comprises 15 residues. DNA for the CDR3: TGTGCCAGCAGTTACTCGAACGGGAGGGCCTACGAGCAGTACTTC. Translation gives CASSYSNGRAYEQYF.

The J gene is TRBJ2-3, the V gene TRBV18, with TRBD2 identical over 7 bases. The CDR3 contains 16 residues. After removal of 0 bases from V and 5 bases from J, the junction contained 8 bases not matched to a gene. Germline lookup yields CDR1 KGHSH and CDR2 LQKENI. Written as DNA, the CDR3 is TGTGCCAGCTCACCACCGGGACTACCTTTCGGAGATACGCAGTATTTT. It encodes CASSPPGLPFGDTQYF.

The genes are TRBV18 and TRBJ1-2; TRBD1 is a possible D gene (5 bases). The CDR3 runs 14 residues. Deletions cut 3 bases from V and 7 bases from J, with 15 bases between. In germline, CDR1 is KGHSH, CDR2 LQKENI. CDR3 in DNA: TGTGCCAGCTCACCCAAAACAGGATCCTTTGGCTACACCTTC. It codes for CASSPKTGSFGYTF.

J is TRBJ2-3 and V is TRBV14, with 11 nucleotides matching TRBD2. Germline CDR1 reads SGHDN; CDR2 reads FVKESK. The CDR3 is 17 residues long. The junction had 10 bases not matched to a gene; V was cut back by 0 bases and J by 8 bases. The CDR3 region is CASSQDQGLAGQGTQYF. The CDR3 bases are TGTGCCAGCAGCCAAGATCAAGGACTAGCGGGTCAAGGTACGCAGTATTTT.

The V and J genes are TRBV25-1 and TRBJ1-1; D uncertain. Trimming cost V 3 bases and J 7 bases, with 6 bases left between them. The germline gives CDR1 MGHDK, CDR2 SYGVNS. This CDR3 region has 11 residues. The CDR3 nucleotides read TGTGCCAGCAGTGATGCGCGTGAAGCTTTCTTT. It is translated as CASSDAREAFF. The complete variable domain, with remaining parts taken from reference TRBV25-1 and TRBJ1-1, reads EADIYQTPRYLVIGTGKKITLECSQTMGHDKMYWYQQDPGMELHLIHYSYGVNSTEKGDLSSESTVSRIRTEHFPLTLESARPSHTSQYLCASSDAREAFFGQGTRLTVV.

The rearrangement uses TRBV3-1 (or the pseudogene TRBV3-2) and TRBJ2-7, with TRBD1 matching over 7 bases. The germline CDR1 and CDR2 sequences are LGHDT and YNNKEL (reference sequence). This CDR3 contains 14 residues. V was pared by 6 bases and J by 2 bases, with 7 bases of the junction left unmatched. The CDR3 protein is CASSQPGQTYEQYF. The CDR3, as DNA: TGTGCCAGCAGTCAACCGGGACAGACCTACGAGCAGTACTTC.

The chain employs TRBV18 and TRBJ2-7, with 7 bases lining up with TRBD1. Germline V gene data show CDR1 as KGHSH and CDR2 as LQKENI. V shed 6 bases, J shed 3 bases, and the junction held 5 bases outside the gene matches. The CDR3 totals 13 residues. Here the CDR3 DNA reads TGTGCCAGCTCCCCGGGACAGATCTACGAGCAGTACTTC. As protein: CASSPGQIYEQYF.

CDR3 loop: CASSLSLGGEHTEAFF. CDR3 DNA sequence: TGTGCCAGCAGCTTGAGCCTGGGGGGGGAGCACACTGAAGCTTTCTTT. This chain connects TRBV11-2 to TRBJ1-1; a possible D gene is TRBD1 (5 bases). The CDR3 is made up of 16 amino acids. Trimming pared 3 bases from V and 3 bases from J, leaving 17 bases between. Germline V gives CDR1 SGHAT, CDR2 FQNNGV.

This clone was seen once. This chain links TRBV5-1 with TRBJ1-6; maybe TRBD1 (6 bases). Trimming took 1 base from V and 11 from J, leaving 10 bases between them. The CDR3 extends over 13 amino acids. Germline lookup yields CDR1 SGHRS and CDR2 YFSETQ. CDR3 DNA sequence: TGCGCCAGCAGCTTGTCCACAGGGACACCCCTCCACTTT. As protein: CASSLSTGTPLHF.

CDR3 protein: CATSDWTSGSANEQFF. CDR3 DNA: TGTGCCACCAGTGACTGGACTAGCGGGAGTGCCAATGAGCAGTTCTTC. This rearrangement joins TRBV24-1 to TRBJ2-1; 13 positions agree with TRBD2. J was trimmed by 6 bases and V by 4 bases; bases with no gene match: 5. Germline CDR1 KGHDR, CDR2 SFDVKD. CDR3 length equals 16 residues.

This rearrangement joins TRBV7-9 to TRBJ2-1; possibly TRBD2 for D (6 bases). Per germline, CDR1 SEHNR and CDR2 FQNEAQ (reference sequence). The CDR3 sequence is 12 residues long. Trimming took 5 bases from V and 15 from J, leaving 17 bases between them. The CDR3 DNA follows: TGTGCCAGCAGCCGAGTAGCGCGGGAAACGTTCTTC. This codes for CASSRVARETFF.

The V gene is TRBV6-5, the J gene TRBJ1-5, with D uncertain. The germline V gene encodes CDR1 MNHEY and CDR2 SVGAGI. CDR3 length: 13 amino acids. The germline V and J ends were trimmed by 7 bases and 8 bases, with 15 bases remaining between them. The CDR3 nucleotides read TGTGCCAGCATCACAACTGGGAGGGAGCCCCAGCATTTT. The encoded protein is CASITTGREPQHF.

The rearrangement joins TRBV5-6 to TRBJ2-7; 7 nucleotides agree with TRBD2. The trim removed 4 bases at V and 3 bases at J, leaving 7 bases unmatched. The CDR3 length is 14 residues. Germline V gene sequence: CDR1 SGHDT, CDR2 YYEEEE. The DNA of the CDR3 is TGTGCCAGCAGCCCCGTGGGAGGGGTCTACGAGCAGTACTTC. As protein: CASSPVGGVYEQYF.

V gene TRBV3-1 (or the pseudogene TRBV3-2) combines with J gene TRBJ2-3; 7 nucleotides align to TRBD2. The CDR3 contains 15 residues. J was trimmed by 4 bases and V by 4 bases; bases with no gene match: 8. Per germline, CDR1 LGHDT and CDR2 YNNKEL (reference sequence). This CDR3 reads CASSLWTGRADTQYF. CDR3 DNA: TGTGCCAGCAGCCTCTGGACTGGGAGGGCAGATACGCAGTATTTT.

The V and J genes are TRBV4-3 and TRBJ1-1; D may be TRBD1 (5 bases). Trimming pared 2 bases from V and 0 bases from J, leaving 16 bases between. Germline V gives CDR1 LGHNA, CDR2 YSLEER. The CDR3 spans 17 residues. The DNA for the CDR3 is TGCGCCAGCAGCCAATCGGGGGGGGGTAGCCTGAACACTGAAGCTTTCTTT. Its protein is CASSQSGGGSLNTEAFF.

V is TRBV29-1 and J is TRBJ1-1, with D unresolved. Germline values: CDR1 SQVTM, CDR2 ANQGSEA. The CDR3 extends over 13 amino acids. V shed 4 bases and J shed 8 bases, with 17 bases lying between them. CDR3 coding DNA: TGCAGCGTTGTTTCGGGAGGGTACTCAGAAGCTTTCTTT. Its protein is CSVVSGGYSEAFF.

The V and J genes are TRBV7-3 and TRBJ1-1; D uncertain. Deletions cut 4 bases from V and 3 bases from J, with 9 bases between. Germline loops: CDR1 SGHTA, CDR2 FQGTGA. The CDR3 runs to 13 residues. CDR3 nucleotide sequence: TGTGCCAGCAGCTACGAGATGTACACTGAAGCTTTCTTT. Translated: CASSYEMYTEAFF.